This TCR beta chain was identified in a study of blood T cells in healthy people across ages. The CDR3 runs 14 residues. It was with a sample-barcoded 5' primer and a J-beta primer mix that a second PCR of about 6 to 11 cycles was run. In TCRdb, the 5' RACE reads were re-called with MiXCR into one record per CDR3 protein. The sample consists of about 1 million distinct CDR3 sequences, approximately 25% of them appearing once. The same sample was also studied in work on T cells of mothers and their children. From that paper: Overlap measured in related mother-child pairs was slightly, non-significantly higher than in unrelated pairs.

Sequenced: blood. This TCR derives from a girl aged 2-10 years in good health. The gene calls are TRBV12-3 or TRBV12-4 and TRBJ2-1; D gene uncertain. The J call is doubtful: the DNA matches TRBJ2-7 better. The CDR3 DNA sequence: TGTGCCAGCAGTCCTAGACCGAGCTCCTACGAGCAGTACTTC. Translation gives CASSPRPSSYEQYF.